Following are 10 T cell receptor beta chains from one sample sequenced in a study of OX40 agonist ivuxolimab in advanced cancers. Repertoires were generated with immunoSEQ multiplex PCR, while TCRdb's copy carries only in-frame clones and drops some. The profile shows 20,000 to 25,000 clones, 70% to 90% of them singletons. The sample was CD4+ or CD8+ T cells sorted from blood, taken in a trial of the OX40 agonist ivuxolimab. The receptor source for this set is an adult with an advanced solid tumor such as melanoma, head and neck, liver or kidney cancer.

This chain uses TRBV13 with TRBJ1-2; D is undetermined. The V end was cut by 6 bases, the J end by 6 bases, with 17 bases between. The CDR3 covers 14 residues. The germline V gene has CDR1 PRHDT and CDR2 FYEKMQ (reference sequence). CDR3: CASREEIFPNGYTF. In nucleotides, the CDR3 is TGTGCCAGCAGGGAGGAAATTTTCCCCAATGGCTACACCTTC.

This chain connects TRBV27 to TRBJ2-3; 9 nucleotides align to TRBD1. Trimming removed 3 bases from V and 6 bases from J; junction bases left unmatched: 4. The CDR3 sequence is 14 residues long. Germline V gives CDR1 MNHEY, CDR2 SMNVEV (reference sequence). The CDR3 reads CASSFRQGGDTQYF. The CDR3 DNA is TGTGCCAGCAGTTTTAGACAGGGGGGGGATACGCAGTATTTT.

The chain is built from TRBV5-6 and TRBJ2-6, with D unresolved. Looked up from germline, CDR1 is SGHDT and CDR2 is YYEEEE. The CDR3 is 11 amino acids. The ends were cut back, 1 base at V and 17 bases at J, with 10 bases in the middle. This chain's CDR3 is CASSLLRIVTF. CDR3 DNA sequence: TGTGCCAGCAGCTTGCTCAGAATAGTGACTTTC.

The rearrangement joins TRBV19 to TRBJ1-2; 11 bases line up with TRBD1. This CDR3 contains 15 residues. With 5 bases clipped from V and 1 base from J, the junction kept 3 bases outside the gene matches. Germline V lookup: CDR1 LNHDA, CDR2 SQIVND (reference sequence). CDR3 in amino acids: CASSAGTGGNYGYTF. The CDR3 nucleotides read TGTGCCAGTAGTGCCGGGACAGGGGGTAACTATGGCTACACCTTC.

V usage is TRBV27 and J usage is TRBJ2-7; D unclear. This CDR3 is built from 12 residues. Trimming cost V 2 bases and J 3 bases, with 5 bases left between them. The V gene's germline CDR1 is MNHEY and CDR2 SMNVEV (reference sequence). The chain's CDR3 is CASSLLGYEQYF. The CDR3 coding sequence is TGTGCCAGCAGTTTACTGGGCTACGAGCAGTACTTC.

This sequence joins TRBV5-4 and TRBJ2-7, with D hard to call. Germline V CDR1 and CDR2: SGHNT, YYREEE (reference sequence). The length of the CDR3 is 13 residues. The germline V and J ends were trimmed by 2 bases and 6 bases, with 12 bases remaining between them. Written as DNA, the CDR3 is TGTGCCAGCAGCTTTACAGCGCCGGGCGAGCAGTACTTC. This gives the protein CASSFTAPGEQYF.

V usage is TRBV7-9 and J usage is TRBJ1-2; the D gene is possibly TRBD1 (6 bases). V dropped 1 base and J dropped 1 base, with 10 bases sitting between them. CDR3 size: 15 residues. Looked up from germline, CDR1 is SEHNR and CDR2 is FQNEAQ (reference sequence). The CDR3 loop reads CASSLDRAFNYGYTF. DNA of the CDR3: TGTGCCAGCAGCTTAGACAGGGCCTTTAACTATGGCTACACCTTC. The full variable domain, its missing parts supplied by reference TRBV7-9 and TRBJ1-2, is DTGVSQNPRHKITKRGQNVTFRCDPISEHNRLYWYRQTLGQGPEFLTYFQNEAQLEKSRLLSDRFSAERPKGSFSTLEIQRTEQGDSAMYLCASSLDRAFNYGYTFGSGTRLTVV.

V is TRBV11-2 and J is TRBJ2-5; TRBD1 matches 10 bases. CDR3 length: 17 residues. Trimming took 1 base from V and 2 from J; bases not matched to a gene: 7. The germline V gene encodes CDR1 SGHAT and CDR2 FQNNGV. CDR3 nucleotide sequence: TGTGCCAGCAGCTTAGTAAGCGACAGGGGGCTACAAGAGACCCAGTACTTC. It specifies CASSLVSDRGLQETQYF.

The rearrangement links TRBV6-1 to TRBJ2-5; D perhaps matches TRBD1 (6 bases). V lost 2 bases to trimming and J lost 1 base, with 11 bases between them. Germline CDR1 MNHNS, CDR2 SASEGT. The CDR3 covers 15 residues. In DNA, the CDR3 is TGTGCCAGCAGTGAAATGGTGACAGGCCAAGAGACCCAGTACTTC. As protein: CASSEMVTGQETQYF.

V gene TRBV13 combines with J gene TRBJ2-1, with 8 bases aligning to TRBD2. V shed 4 bases, J shed 6 bases, and the junction held 11 bases outside the gene matches. Germline V gene lookup returns CDR1 PRHDT and CDR2 FYEKMQ (reference sequence). The CDR3 runs to 16 residues. The CDR3 DNA reads as TGTGCCAGCAGCTCCCCCTACGGGAGGGCCTGCAATGAGCAGTTCTTC. This encodes CASSSPYGRACNEQFF.